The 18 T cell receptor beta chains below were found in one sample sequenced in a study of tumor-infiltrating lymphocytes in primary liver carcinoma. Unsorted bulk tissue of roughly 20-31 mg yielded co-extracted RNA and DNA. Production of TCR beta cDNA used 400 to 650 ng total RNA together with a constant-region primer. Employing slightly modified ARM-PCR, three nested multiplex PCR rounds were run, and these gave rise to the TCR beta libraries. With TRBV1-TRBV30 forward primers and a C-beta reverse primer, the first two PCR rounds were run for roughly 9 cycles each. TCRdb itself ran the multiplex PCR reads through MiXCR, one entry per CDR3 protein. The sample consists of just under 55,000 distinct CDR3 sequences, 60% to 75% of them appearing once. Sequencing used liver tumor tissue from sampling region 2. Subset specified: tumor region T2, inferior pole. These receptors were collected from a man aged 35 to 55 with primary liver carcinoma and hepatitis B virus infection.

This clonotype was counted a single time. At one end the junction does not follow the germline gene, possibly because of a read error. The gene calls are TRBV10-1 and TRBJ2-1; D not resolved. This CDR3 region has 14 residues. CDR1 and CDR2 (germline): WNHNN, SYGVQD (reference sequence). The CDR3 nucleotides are TGCGCCAGCAGTGACAGATGCTCCTACAATGAGCTGTTCTTC. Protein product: CASSDRCSYNELFF.

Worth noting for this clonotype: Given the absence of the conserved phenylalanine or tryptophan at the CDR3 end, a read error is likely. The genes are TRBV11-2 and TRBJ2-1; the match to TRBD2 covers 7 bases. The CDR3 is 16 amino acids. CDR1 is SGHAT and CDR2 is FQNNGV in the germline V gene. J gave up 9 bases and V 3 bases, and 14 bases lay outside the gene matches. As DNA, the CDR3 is TGTGCCAGCAGCTTGGATATCAGACTAGCCATGTGTGAGCAGTTCATC. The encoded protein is CASSLDIRLAMCEQFI.

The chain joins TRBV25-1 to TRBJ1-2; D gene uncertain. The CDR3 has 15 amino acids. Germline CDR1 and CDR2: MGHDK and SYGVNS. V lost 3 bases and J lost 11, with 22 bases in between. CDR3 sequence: CASSDKGLPTGGYTF. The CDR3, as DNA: TGTGCCAGCAGTGATAAAGGACTACCCACGGGAGGTTACACCTTC.

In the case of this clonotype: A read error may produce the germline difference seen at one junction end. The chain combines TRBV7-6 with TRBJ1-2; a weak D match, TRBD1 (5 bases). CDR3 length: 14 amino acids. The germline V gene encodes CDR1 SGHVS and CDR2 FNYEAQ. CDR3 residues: CARSLGQGSYGYTF. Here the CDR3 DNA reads TGTGCCAGAAGCTTAGGTCAGGGCTCCTATGGCTACACCTTC.

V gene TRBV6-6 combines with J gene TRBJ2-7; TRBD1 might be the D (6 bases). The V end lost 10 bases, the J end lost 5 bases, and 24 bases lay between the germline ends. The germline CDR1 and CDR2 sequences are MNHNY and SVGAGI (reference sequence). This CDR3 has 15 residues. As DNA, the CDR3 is TGTGCCAACAATTACTCGATAGGGGGATATGACGAGCAGTACTTC. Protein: CANNYSIGGYDEQYF.

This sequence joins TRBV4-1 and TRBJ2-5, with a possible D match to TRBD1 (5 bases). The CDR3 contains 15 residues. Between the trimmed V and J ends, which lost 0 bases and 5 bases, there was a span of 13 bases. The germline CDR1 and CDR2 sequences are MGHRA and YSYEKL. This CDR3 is CASSQDLGQEETQYF. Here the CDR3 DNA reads TGCGCCAGCAGCCAAGATTTGGGGCAAGAGGAGACCCAGTACTTC.

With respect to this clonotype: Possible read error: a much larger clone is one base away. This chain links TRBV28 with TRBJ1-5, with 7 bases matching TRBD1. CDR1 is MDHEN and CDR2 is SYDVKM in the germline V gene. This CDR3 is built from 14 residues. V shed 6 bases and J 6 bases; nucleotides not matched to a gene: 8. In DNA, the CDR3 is TGTGCCAGCAGGACTACAGGGGCAGTTCAGCCCCAGCATTTT. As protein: CASRTTGAVQPQHF.

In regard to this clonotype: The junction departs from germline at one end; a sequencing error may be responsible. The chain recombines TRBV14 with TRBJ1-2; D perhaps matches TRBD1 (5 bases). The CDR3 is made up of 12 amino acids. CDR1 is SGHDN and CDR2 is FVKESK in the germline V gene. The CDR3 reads CTSSPPRGGYTF. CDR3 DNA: TGTACCAGCAGCCCCCCGAGGGGCGGCTACACCTTC.

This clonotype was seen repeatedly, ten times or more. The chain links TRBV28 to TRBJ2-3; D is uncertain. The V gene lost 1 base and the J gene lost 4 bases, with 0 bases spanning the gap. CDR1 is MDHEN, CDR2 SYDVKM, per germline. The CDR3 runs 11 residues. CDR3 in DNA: TGTGCCAGCAGTTTATCAGATACGCAGTATTTT. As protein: CASSLSDTQYF.

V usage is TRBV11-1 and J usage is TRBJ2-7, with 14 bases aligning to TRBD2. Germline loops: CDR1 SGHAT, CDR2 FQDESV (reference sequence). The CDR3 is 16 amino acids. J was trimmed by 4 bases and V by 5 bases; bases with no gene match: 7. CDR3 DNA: TGTGCCAGCAGCCTGGGACTAGCGGGAGAGGGGTACGAGCAGTACTTC. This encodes CASSLGLAGEGYEQYF.

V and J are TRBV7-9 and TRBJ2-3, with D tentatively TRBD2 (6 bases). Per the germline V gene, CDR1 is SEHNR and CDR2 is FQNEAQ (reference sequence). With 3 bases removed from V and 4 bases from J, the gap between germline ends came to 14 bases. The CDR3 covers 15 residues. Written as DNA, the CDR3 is TGTGCCAGCAGCTTCCGGGAGTGGTACTCAGATACGCAGTATTTT. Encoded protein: CASSFREWYSDTQYF.

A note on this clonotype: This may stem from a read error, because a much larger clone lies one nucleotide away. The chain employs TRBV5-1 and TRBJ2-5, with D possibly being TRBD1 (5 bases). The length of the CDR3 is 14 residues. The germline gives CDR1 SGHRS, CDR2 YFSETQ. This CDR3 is CASSPTEFQGTQYF. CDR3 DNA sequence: TGCGCCAGCAGCCCGACAGAGTTCCAAGGGACCCAGTACTTC.

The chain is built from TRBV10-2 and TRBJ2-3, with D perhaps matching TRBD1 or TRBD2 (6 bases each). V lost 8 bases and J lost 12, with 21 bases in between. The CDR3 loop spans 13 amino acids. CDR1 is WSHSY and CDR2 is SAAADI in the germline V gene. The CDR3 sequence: CASAQGFELAQYF. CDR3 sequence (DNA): TGCGCCAGCGCCCAGGGGTTCGAACTAGCCCAGTATTTT.

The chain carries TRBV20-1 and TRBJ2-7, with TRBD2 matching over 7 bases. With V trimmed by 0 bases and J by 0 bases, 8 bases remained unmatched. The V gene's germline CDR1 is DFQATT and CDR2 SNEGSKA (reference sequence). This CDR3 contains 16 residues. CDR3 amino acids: CSARDPTSASSYEQYF. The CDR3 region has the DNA TGCAGTGCTAGAGACCCCACTAGCGCGAGCTCCTACGAGCAGTACTTC.

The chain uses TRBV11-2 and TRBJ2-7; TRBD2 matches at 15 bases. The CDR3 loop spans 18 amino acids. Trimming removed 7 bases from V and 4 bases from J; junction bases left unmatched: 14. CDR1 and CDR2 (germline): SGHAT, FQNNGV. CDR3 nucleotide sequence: TGTGCCAGCATCATATCCGTTGGACTAGCGGGAGGGAGGTACGAGCAGTACTTC. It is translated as CASIISVGLAGGRYEQYF.

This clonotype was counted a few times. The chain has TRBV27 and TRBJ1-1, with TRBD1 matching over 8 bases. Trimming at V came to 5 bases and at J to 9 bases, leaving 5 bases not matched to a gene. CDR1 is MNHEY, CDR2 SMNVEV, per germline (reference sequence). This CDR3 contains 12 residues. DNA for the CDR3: TGTGCCAGCAGTACCCGGACAGGGCAAGCTTTCTTT. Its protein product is CASSTRTGQAFF.

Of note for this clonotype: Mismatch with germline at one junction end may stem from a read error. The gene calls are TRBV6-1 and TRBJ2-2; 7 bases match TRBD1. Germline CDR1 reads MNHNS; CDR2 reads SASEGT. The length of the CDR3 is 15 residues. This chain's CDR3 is CPRNRGQVNTGELFF. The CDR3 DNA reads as TGTCCCAGAAACCGTGGACAGGTGAACACCGGGGAGCTGTTTTTT.

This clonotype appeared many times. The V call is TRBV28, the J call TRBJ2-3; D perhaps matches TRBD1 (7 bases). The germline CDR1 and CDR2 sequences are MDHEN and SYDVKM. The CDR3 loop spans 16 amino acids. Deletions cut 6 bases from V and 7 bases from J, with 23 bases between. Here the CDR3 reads CASRHQGGRGQNTQYF. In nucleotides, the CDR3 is TGTGCCAGCAGGCATCAGGGGGGACGAGGCCAGAATACGCAGTATTTT.